One sample yielded the 32 T cell receptor beta chains listed below, sequenced in a study of human T cells and chemical hapten exposure (dated by TCRdb to about 2021). Library prep was done by RACE. Sequencing used a NextSeq 500. TCRdb's own reprocessing of the public reads used fastp at Q25 and MiXCR and kept productive beta chains. For every CDR3 protein sequence, its rows merge into one entry that carries the most common genes and DNA. The sample table shows more than 100,000 distinct CDR3 sequences, and roughly an eighth are seen once. 0.7% to 0.95% of the sample lies in the top ten. The time point label, as the study defines it: patch test 1, 2 weeks after DPC sensitization. In the paper's terms, the treatment or condition label means: therapeutic diphenylcyclopropenone sensitization with weekly scalp DPC. The starting material was whole blood, obtained in connection with sensitization to the hapten diphenylcyclopropenone (DPC). Receptors originate from a man between 18 and 29 years old with alopecia areata. Some clones in this sample may be carry-over from other donors' samples.

This clonotype was detected many times. The CDR3 bases are TGTGCCAGCAGCTTATCGATGAACACTGAAGCTTTCTTT. Encoded protein: CASSLSMNTEAFF. The rearrangement uses TRBV7-7 and TRBJ1-1, with D unclear. CDR3 length equals 13 residues. Germline V gives CDR1 SSHAT, CDR2 FNYEAQ (reference sequence). Trimming removed 2 bases at V and 0 bases at J, with 4 bases between.

This chain connects TRBV27 to TRBJ2-3, with TRBD1 identical over 7 bases. The germline CDR1 and CDR2 sequences are MNHEY and SMNVEV (reference sequence). The CDR3 covers 17 residues. V lost 7 bases to trimming and J lost 0 bases; unmatched junction nucleotides: 13. The CDR3 region is CASNQFRDSLSTDTQYF. The CDR3, as DNA: TGTGCCAGCAACCAATTCCGGGACAGCCTCAGCACAGATACGCAGTATTTT.

This clonotype was observed at least ten times. This chain connects TRBV7-9 to TRBJ2-1, with D unresolved. CDR3 size: 16 residues. Trimming took 5 bases from V and 0 from J, leaving 14 bases between them. The germline V gene has CDR1 SEHNR and CDR2 FQNEAQ (reference sequence). This CDR3 reads CASSPRWGSSYNEQFF. DNA for the CDR3: TGTGCCAGCAGCCCACGTTGGGGAAGCTCCTACAATGAGCAGTTCTTC.

The sample holds a few counts of this clonotype. The chain joins TRBV12-3 or TRBV12-4 to TRBJ2-3, with 7 bases lining up with TRBD1. The CDR3 totals 11 residues. The J segment lost 14 bases and the V segment lost 4 bases, leaving 6 bases of the junction unmatched. CDR3: CASSSDRVRYF. The CDR3 DNA reads as TGTGCCAGCAGTTCCGACAGGGTTCGGTATTTT.

This chain uses TRBV3-1 with TRBJ1-3, with D perhaps matching TRBD1 (5 bases). Germline-derived CDR1 and CDR2 are LGHDT and YNNKEL (reference sequence). The CDR3 spans 17 residues. V gave up 2 bases and J gave up 3 bases, with 17 bases separating them. In DNA, the CDR3 is TGTGCCAGCAGCCAACAAACAGGAGCGCGATTTGGAAACACCATATATTTT. Amino acid sequence: CASSQQTGARFGNTIYF. Full variable domain (rest looked up from reference TRBV3-1 and TRBJ1-3): DTAVSQTPKYLVTQMGNDKSIKCEQNLGHDTMYWYKQDSKKFLKIMFSYNNKELIINETVPNRFSPKSPDKAHLNLHINSLELGDSAVYFCASSQQTGARFGNTIYFGEGSWLTVV.

This clonotype has a handful of counts. The chain uses TRBV7-3 and TRBJ2-1, with 10 bases lining up with TRBD2. Trimming cost V 1 base and J 7 bases; bases outside gene matches: 7. The CDR3 has 16 residues. The germline gives CDR1 SGHTA, CDR2 FQGTGA. The CDR3 sequence: CASSLNPASGGNEQFF. Written as DNA, the CDR3 is TGTGCCAGCAGCTTAAACCCGGCTAGCGGGGGAAATGAGCAGTTCTTC. The entire variable domain, with the rest obtained from reference TRBV7-3 and TRBJ2-1, is as follows: GAGVSQTPSNKVTEKGKYVELRCDPISGHTALYWYRQSLGQGPEFLIYFQGTGAADDSGLPNDRFFAVRPEGSVSTLKIQRTERGDSAVYLCASSLNPASGGNEQFFGPGTRLTVL.

The rearrangement joins TRBV11-1 to TRBJ1-1; D not resolved. Germline CDR1 reads SGHAT; CDR2 reads FQDESV (reference sequence). V shed 4 bases and J shed 1 base, with 7 bases lying between them. The CDR3 length is 13 residues. The CDR3 here is CASSYPPNTEAFF. CDR3 in DNA: TGTGCCAGCAGCTACCCACCGAACACTGAAGCTTTCTTT.

This chain links TRBV28 with TRBJ2-2, with a tentative D call TRBD1 (5 bases). Germline CDR1 reads MDHEN; CDR2 reads SYDVKM. V dropped 2 bases and J dropped 6 bases, with 13 bases sitting between them. CDR3 length: 15 residues. The DNA for the CDR3 is TGTGCCAGCAGTTTAGACAGAGAAGGTCCCGGGGAGCTGTTTTTT. Protein sequence: CASSLDREGPGELFF.

This clonotype was counted a few times. The gene calls are TRBV6-1 and TRBJ2-3; either TRBD1 or TRBD2 may supply D (5 bases each). Germline V gene data show CDR1 as MNHNS and CDR2 as SASEGT. The CDR3 loop spans 13 amino acids. V lost 7 bases to trimming and J lost 7 bases, with 15 bases between them. CDR3 DNA: TGTGCCAGCAATCCGCCGGGACGTAATACGCAGTATTTT. It encodes CASNPPGRNTQYF.

This clonotype was found a few times. This chain joins TRBV3-1 and TRBJ2-1; D gene ambiguous. Trimming removed 5 bases at V and 0 bases at J, with 11 bases between. The CDR3 is 15 residues long. CDR1 and CDR2 from the germline V gene are LGHDT and YNNKEL (reference sequence). The CDR3 region is CASSIRRVSYNEQFF. CDR3 nucleotides: TGTGCCAGCAGCATTCGACGGGTCTCCTACAATGAGCAGTTCTTC.

The table lists this clonotype with a few counts. J is TRBJ2-1 and V is TRBV4-1; no firm D call. Germline assignment: CDR1 MGHRA and CDR2 YSYEKL. Deletions cut 0 bases from V and 0 bases from J, with 9 bases between. This CDR3 spans 16 amino acids. CDR3 bases: TGCGCCAGCAGCCAAGATGGGTGGTCCTCCTACAATGAGCAGTTCTTC. Translation gives CASSQDGWSSYNEQFF.

Turning to this clonotype: The conserved closing phenylalanine or tryptophan is absent in this CDR3, likely reflecting a read error. The chain has TRBV3-1 and TRBJ2-1, with 14 nucleotides matching TRBD2. CDR1 and CDR2 (germline): LGHDT, YNNKEL (reference sequence). The V gene end was trimmed by 4 bases and the J gene end by 9 bases; junction bases not matched to a gene: 8. The CDR3 has 16 amino acids. Here the CDR3 reads CASSPQTSGGAGEQFI. In DNA form, the CDR3 reads TGTGCCAGCAGCCCCCAGACTAGCGGGGGGGCGGGTGAGCAGTTCATC.

This clonotype was counted only a few times. The chain carries TRBV7-9 and TRBJ2-3; TRBD1 matches 8 bases. V was pared by 5 bases and J by 3 bases, with 7 bases of the junction left unmatched. The CDR3 contains 15 residues. Germline V CDR1 and CDR2: SEHNR, FQNEAQ (reference sequence). The DNA of the CDR3 is TGTGCCAGCAGCCCGACAGGGGTTACTACAGATACGCAGTATTTT. As protein: CASSPTGVTTDTQYF.

At least ten counts were recorded for this clonotype. The V call is TRBV27, the J call TRBJ2-7; no clear D. The CDR3 has 14 residues. V lost 5 bases and J lost 2, with 13 bases in between. Per germline, CDR1 MNHEY and CDR2 SMNVEV (reference sequence). The CDR3 nucleotides are TGTGCCAGCAGTACGAAAGTCCGTACCTACGAGCAGTACGTC. Protein sequence: CASSTKVRTYEQYV.

There are a few counts of this clonotype. V is TRBV5-4 and J is TRBJ1-2; D gene uncertain. The germline CDR1 and CDR2 sequences are SGHNT and YYREEE (reference sequence). V was trimmed by 1 base and J by 2 bases, leaving 9 bases between them. The CDR3 totals 14 residues. CDR3 nucleotide sequence: TGTGCCAGCAGCTTGCCTGCAAGCAACTATGGCTACACCTTC. Encoded protein: CASSLPASNYGYTF.

V usage is TRBV12-3 or TRBV12-4 and J usage is TRBJ1-1, with 12 nucleotides matching TRBD1. The CDR3 is 16 amino acids. Trimming at V came to 6 bases and at J to 0 bases, leaving 5 bases not matched to a gene. CDR3 loop: CASSSGTGGLNTEAFF. CDR3 sequence (DNA): TGTGCCAGCAGCTCCGGGACAGGGGGCTTGAACACTGAAGCTTTCTTT.

This clonotype was counted at least ten times. V usage is TRBV7-2 and J usage is TRBJ2-5, with TRBD2 identical over 8 bases. The trim removed 5 bases at V and 5 bases at J, leaving 7 bases unmatched. Germline loops: CDR1 SGHTA, CDR2 FQGNSA. This CDR3 region has 14 residues. CDR3 protein: CASSQMRGGETQYF. In nucleotides, the CDR3 is TGTGCCAGCAGCCAAATGCGCGGGGGGGAGACCCAGTACTTC.

This clonotype has only a few counts. The V call is TRBV20-1, the J call TRBJ2-1, with TRBD2 matching over 7 bases. This CDR3 comprises 18 residues. Trimming removed 2 bases from V and 0 bases from J; junction bases left unmatched: 13. Germline CDR1 DFQATT, CDR2 SNEGSKA (reference sequence). Here the CDR3 reads CSARRPDGRGSSYNEQFF. Written as DNA, the CDR3 is TGCAGTGCTAGACGACCCGACGGGCGGGGGAGCTCCTACAATGAGCAGTTCTTC.

This chain uses TRBV5-1 with TRBJ1-4; 7 bases map to TRBD1. V dropped 5 bases and J dropped 6; count of bases not matched to a gene: 7. The CDR3 is made up of 14 amino acids. Germline loops: CDR1 SGHRS, CDR2 YFSETQ. CDR3 amino acids: CASRPGQNYEKLFF. Written as DNA, the CDR3 is TGCGCCAGCAGGCCGGGACAGAATTATGAAAAACTGTTTTTT.

V is TRBV9 and J is TRBJ1-6, with 7 bases that match TRBD1. The CDR3 extends over 16 amino acids. With 0 bases clipped from V and 7 bases from J, the junction kept 7 bases outside the gene matches. Germline V gives CDR1 SGDLS, CDR2 YYNGEE. CDR3 bases: TGTGCCAGCAGCGTAGAAACCGGGACAGCAAATTCACCCCTCCACTTT. Amino acid sequence: CASSVETGTANSPLHF. The full variable domain, in which reference TRBV9 and TRBJ1-6 provide the parts outside the CDR3, is DSGVTQTPKHLITATGQRVTLRCSPRSGDLSVYWYQQSLDQGLQFLIQYYNGEERAKGNILERFSAQQFPDLHSELNLSSLELGDSALYFCASSVETGTANSPLHFGNGTRLTVT.

The chain has TRBV5-5 and TRBJ1-6, with D possibly TRBD1 on 5 matching bases. The CDR3 runs 16 residues. Trimming stripped 4 bases from V and 9 bases from J, with 20 bases between. The V gene's germline CDR1 is SGHKS and CDR2 YYEKEE (reference sequence). CDR3 coding DNA: TGTGCCAGCAGCCATTTTACGGGACGTTGGGGTTCACCCCTCCACTTT. Its translation is CASSHFTGRWGSPLHF.

The V and J genes are TRBV12-3 or TRBV12-4 and TRBJ2-3; D is tentatively TRBD1 or TRBD2 (5 bases each). The CDR3 covers 15 residues. V lost 7 bases and J 4 bases, leaving 18 bases between the germline ends. The CDR3 sequence is CASTLASRVSDTQYF. The CDR3 region has the DNA TGTGCCAGCACCCTGGCTAGCAGGGTTTCAGATACGCAGTATTTT.

V usage is TRBV7-6 and J usage is TRBJ1-6; TRBD1 is a possible D gene (5 bases). V was shortened by 0 bases and J by 6 bases, with 9 bases between the two germline ends. This CDR3 contains 15 residues. The germline V gene encodes CDR1 SGHVS and CDR2 FNYEAQ. The CDR3 DNA sequence: TGTGCCAGCAGCTTAGCCCGGGACGGTAATTCACCCCTCCACTTT. Protein sequence: CASSLARDGNSPLHF.

This clonotype was recorded a few times. The chain is built from TRBV18 and TRBJ1-1, with D perhaps TRBD1 (5 bases). The CDR3 consists of 16 residues. The germline V gene has CDR1 KGHSH and CDR2 LQKENI. Trimming stripped 2 bases from V and 3 bases from J, with 16 bases between. The CDR3 DNA sequence: TGTGCCAGCTCACCAGTCGCTTCGGGGCCTCACACTGAAGCTTTCTTT. Protein: CASSPVASGPHTEAFF.

The chain joins TRBV5-1 to TRBJ2-3; 8 nucleotides agree with TRBD2. The CDR3 consists of 15 residues. Trimming at V came to 0 bases and at J to 5 bases, leaving 5 bases not matched to a gene. Per the germline V gene, CDR1 is SGHRS and CDR2 is YFSETQ. The CDR3 nucleotides read TGCGCCAGCAGCTTGGAACGGGGGGGCCGAGATACGCAGTATTTT. Protein sequence: CASSLERGGRDTQYF.

Only a few counts were recorded for this clonotype. This chain links TRBV4-1 with TRBJ1-1; D gene unclear. Trimming cost V 1 base and J 0 bases, with 6 bases left between them. CDR1 is MGHRA and CDR2 is YSYEKL in the germline V gene. There are 14 residues in the CDR3. The CDR3 sequence is CASSQGLMNTEAFF. CDR3 sequence (DNA): TGCGCCAGCAGCCAAGGTCTTATGAACACTGAAGCTTTCTTT.

Only a few counts were recorded for this clonotype. The chain links TRBV7-3 to TRBJ2-5; 7 nucleotides align to TRBD1. CDR1 is SGHTA, CDR2 FQGTGA, per germline. The ends lost 5 bases at V and 4 bases at J; junction bases unmatched: 4. CDR3 length: 13 amino acids. CDR3 nucleotide sequence: TGTGCCAGCAGCAAGGACAGGAGAGAGACCCAGTACTTC. Translated: CASSKDRRETQYF.

This clonotype has only a few counts. The rearrangement links TRBV12-3 or TRBV12-4 to TRBJ2-2, with a tentative D call TRBD1 (5 bases). The CDR3 has 16 residues. Trimming stripped 7 bases from V and 4 bases from J, with 19 bases between. The CDR3 DNA reads TGTGCCAGCACCCCGTCATCAGGGTCGGGCACCGGGGAGCTGTTTTTT. Translation gives CASTPSSGSGTGELFF.

In this sample, this clonotype turned up a few times. The chain uses TRBV6-1 and TRBJ1-1; D ambiguous. Germline-derived CDR1 and CDR2 are MNHNS and SASEGT. Trimming removed 0 bases from V and 0 bases from J, with 8 bases in between. The CDR3 spans 15 residues. Here the CDR3 DNA reads TGTGCCAGCAGTGAAGCTTTAACAGTGAACACTGAAGCTTTCTTT. This translates into CASSEALTVNTEAFF.

The V call is TRBV2, the J call TRBJ2-7; 12 nucleotides line up with TRBD2. The V gene end was trimmed by 4 bases and the J gene end by 0 bases; junction bases not matched to a gene: 7. The CDR3 has 17 amino acids. Germline V CDR1 and CDR2: SNHLY, FYNNEI. The CDR3 region is CASSGRLAGDSSYEQYF. CDR3 DNA sequence: TGTGCCAGCAGTGGTCGACTAGCGGGGGACAGCTCCTACGAGCAGTACTTC.

This rearrangement joins TRBV12-3 or TRBV12-4 to TRBJ2-1; no definite D call. The CDR3 sequence is 12 residues long. V lost 6 bases, J lost 15 bases, and 18 bases lay in between. This CDR3 is CASSPILRVPFF. Here the CDR3 DNA reads TGTGCCAGCAGCCCGATCCTGCGCGTCCCGTTCTTC.

The chain combines TRBV12-5 with TRBJ2-3; D unresolved. The CDR3 covers 11 residues. V was cut by 8 bases and J by 2 bases, with 5 bases left in between. The germline gives CDR1 LGHNT, CDR2 FRNRAP. The CDR3 DNA reads as TGTGCTAGTCAGAACACAGATACGCAGTATTTT. This encodes CASQNTDTQYF.